This TCR beta chain was observed in a study of blood T cells in healthy people across ages. Broader study findings: Both higher diversity and more naive CD4+ cells marked long-lived donors when set against aged donors. Roughly linearly, TCR beta diversity per million T cells fell as age increased. Unknown CMV status may confound age-related changes in expanded clones.

A second PCR, run for about 7 to 11 cycles, used a sample-barcoded 5' primer plus a J-beta primer mix. TCRdb re-called the 5' RACE reads through MiXCR, storing one row per CDR3 protein. This sample has 1.4 million or so distinct CDR3 sequences, with 35% to 45% found just once. A word on this clonotype: Its antigen is not known.

Germline V gene lookup returns CDR1 SNHLY and CDR2 FYNNEI. With 2 bases removed from V and 1 base from J, the gap between germline ends came to 6 bases. The CDR3 loop spans 13 amino acids. This sequence joins TRBV2 and TRBJ2-7, with unresolved D. Sequenced input: blood. The origin of this receptor is a young woman in good health. The CDR3 coding sequence is TGTGCCAGCAGTGAACTAGTGTCCTACGAGCAGTACTTC. Its translation: CASSELVSYEQYF.